This TCR beta chain was sequenced during a study of CD4 T cells in relation to SARS-CoV-2 and coronaviruses. Produced via immunoSEQ multiplex PCR; TCRdb's table is partial and in-frame only. The table has around 65,000 clones, more than 75% seen once. V was clipped by 0 bases and J by 3 bases, with 9 bases between them. The germline V gene encodes CDR1 WSHSY and CDR2 SAAADI. CDR3 length: 14 amino acids. The unexposed donors gave CD4+ T cells in about 2011-2018, prior to COVID-19. The receptor's source is a human donor in good health. J is TRBJ2-7 and V is TRBV10-2, with a tentative D call TRBD1 (6 bases). The sequencing sample was made of memory CD4+ T cells from PBMCs. CDR3 residues: CASSESWGHYEQYF. Written as DNA, the CDR3 is TGCGCCAGCAGTGAGTCGTGGGGGCACTACGAGCAGTACTTC.